The rows below give T cell receptor beta chains drawn from one sample of a study of beta chain features in type 1 diabetes. The assay was immunoSEQ multiplex PCR, and TCRdb's table has in-frame clones only and misses some. The sample contains under 300,000 clones, around 16% of which appear only once. Source material: naive CD4+ T cells from blood. The receptors shown here come from a man aged 25-45 years with type 1 diabetes. CDR3s include the opening cysteine and the closing phenylalanine or tryptophan. The D gene is left open where the match is weak. Some rows have no size entry. The others give once, few or many, or a class for an expanded clone.

v_gene	d_gene	abundance	j_gene	CDR3nt	CDR3aa
TRBV10-3	.	.	TRBJ2-7	TGTGCCAGCCAAACCCAGGGGGGTATCTCCTACGAGCAGTACTTC	CASQTQGGISYEQYF
TRBV4-2	.	few	TRBJ1-4	TGTGCCAGCAGTCAGACAGAGGGGGAAAAACTGTTTTTT	CASSQTEGEKLFF
TRBV4-1	TRBD1	.	TRBJ1-2	TGCGCCAGCAGCCAAGCCCCCTTCAGGGGGCGCTTCTATGGCTACACCTTC	CASSQAPFRGRFYGYTF
TRBV27	TRBD1	.	TRBJ2-7	TGTGCCAGCCAAACAGCCAGGGGGCTCGACGAGCAGTACTTC	CASQTARGLDEQYF
TRBV10-3	TRBD2	.	TRBJ2-1	TGTGCCATCACTGATGGGACTAGCGGGAGGGCCAATGAGCAGTTCTTC	CAITDGTSGRANEQFF
TRBV27	.	few	TRBJ2-7	TGTGCCAGCAGTTCTCTAGCCGGTTCCTACGAGCAGTACTTC	CASSSLAGSYEQYF
TRBV20-1	.	.	TRBJ2-7	TGCAGTGCTACAACTACCTACGAGCAGTACTTC	CSATTTYEQYF
TRBV29-1	TRBD1	few	TRBJ2-4	TGCAGCGCCCGGACAGGGGTGACATCGGCCAAAAACATTCAGTACTTC	CSARTGVTSAKNIQYF
TRBV7-9	TRBD1	few	TRBJ2-5	TGTGCCAGCAGCTTACGACAGGGGAAAGAGACCCAGTACTTC	CASSLRQGKETQYF
TRBV7-2	.	few	TRBJ1-2	TGTGCCAGCAGCTTAGAGACGGCGGATGGCTACACCTTC	CASSLETADGYTF
TRBV30	.	.	TRBJ2-1	TGTGCCTGGAAAGCTGGGGGGAATGAGCAGTTCTTC	CAWKAGGNEQFF
TRBV29-1	.	.	TRBJ1-2	TGCAGCGTTGAAATAGGGGAAGGCTATGGCTACACCTTC	CSVEIGEGYGYTF
TRBV5-4	TRBD2	.	TRBJ2-7	TGTGCCAGCAGCTCACTAGCGGGAGTTAGTTACGAGCAGTACTTC	CASSSLAGVSYEQYF
TRBV7-2	.	few	TRBJ2-7	TGTGCCAGCAGCAAGACAGGACCCTACGAGCAGTACTTC	CASSKTGPYEQYF
TRBV9	.	.	TRBJ2-2	TGTGCCAGCAGCGTAGGATCCAGCGGGGAGCTGTTTTTT	CASSVGSSGELFF
TRBV7-9	TRBD2	few	TRBJ2-7	TGTGCCAGCAGCCCCAGGACTAGCGAGCCCTACGAGCAGTACTTC	CASSPRTSEPYEQYF
TRBV7-2	.	few	TRBJ2-2	TGTGCCAGCAGCTTTTACACCGGGGAGCTGTTTTTT	CASSFYTGELFF
TRBV9	.	.	TRBJ2-7	TGTGCCAGCAGCCCAACCACAGGGAGGGGCTACGAGCAGTACTTC	CASSPTTGRGYEQYF
TRBV21-1	.	few	TRBJ2-1	TGTGCCAGCAGCAAAGTAGCGGGAGCAGACAATGAGCAGTTCTTC	CASSKVAGADNEQFF
TRBV25-1	.	few	TRBJ1-5	TGTGCCAGCAGTGATAGGCAGGGACTCAATCAGCCCCAGCATTTT	CASSDRQGLNQPQHF
TRBV7-8	.	few	TRBJ1-1	TGTGCCAGCTCTAGCCGGCGAATGAACACTGAAGCTTTCTTT	CASSSRRMNTEAFF
TRBV28	.	few	TRBJ2-3	TGTGCCAGCAGTTCGCCGGGAGATGGAACAGATACGCAGTTTTTT	CASSSPGDGTDTQFF
TRBV4-1	.	.	TRBJ2-3	TGCGCCAGCAGCCTGAGGGACGGGCCCACAGATACGCAGTATTTT	CASSLRDGPTDTQYF
TRBV6-5	TRBD1	few	TRBJ2-7	TGTGCCAGCAGTCGGACAGGTGGTTGGGAGCAGTACTTC	CASSRTGGWEQYF
TRBV5-1	TRBD1	few	TRBJ2-1	TGCGCCAGCAGCTTGGCGCGACAGGGGGCTGATGAGCAGTTCTTC	CASSLARQGADEQFF
TRBV15	.	.	TRBJ1-5	TGTGCCACCAGCAGGGCGGGGGATCAGCCCCAGCATTTT	CATSRAGDQPQHF
TRBV2	TRBD2	.	TRBJ2-7	TGTGCCAGCACACGGGAGGTTCATGGCGAGCAGTACTTC	CASTREVHGEQYF